The 28 T cell receptor beta chains presented below share a single source sample, sequenced in a study of OX40 agonist ivuxolimab in advanced cancers. Repertoires were generated with immunoSEQ multiplex PCR, while TCRdb's copy carries only in-frame clones and drops some. The data hold 100,000 or so clones, with around nine tenths observed a single time. The sequences come from CD4+ or CD8+ T cells sorted from blood, collected in a trial of the OX40 agonist ivuxolimab. The receptors stem from an adult with an advanced solid tumor such as melanoma, head and neck, liver or kidney cancer.

J is TRBJ1-6 and V is TRBV27; D unclear. The CDR3 contains 12 residues. V was shortened by 6 bases and J by 6 bases, with 6 bases between the two germline ends. Germline V CDR1 and CDR2: MNHEY, SMNVEV (reference sequence). The CDR3 sequence: CASSPPNSPLHF. The CDR3 bases are TGTGCCAGCAGCCCCCCTAATTCACCCCTCCACTTT.

The rearrangement joins TRBV11-3 to TRBJ1-3; D unresolved. Looked up from germline, CDR1 is SGHNT and CDR2 is YENEEA. This CDR3 comprises 15 residues. Trimming took off 1 base at V and 8 bases at J, with 15 bases between the two ends. The CDR3 coding sequence is TGTGCCAGCAGCTTAGGGCGCTTTCTGGGAGACACCATATATTTT. The encoded protein is CASSLGRFLGDTIYF.

The V call is TRBV6-5, the J call TRBJ2-3; D ambiguous. The CDR3 extends over 13 amino acids. The V end was cut by 5 bases, the J end by 3 bases, with 9 bases between. Germline CDR1 is MNHEY and CDR2 is SVGAGI. The CDR3 nucleotides read TGTGCCAGCAGTGCGCTACGGACAGATACGCAGTATTTT. Its translation: CASSALRTDTQYF.

This sequence joins TRBV18 and TRBJ2-7; D perhaps matches TRBD1 (6 bases). Trimming stripped 3 bases from V and 2 bases from J, with 11 bases between. This CDR3 has 14 residues. Per the germline V gene, CDR1 is KGHSH and CDR2 is LQKENI. CDR3 protein: CASSPQGWAYEQYF. DNA for the CDR3: TGTGCCAGCTCACCGCAGGGGTGGGCCTACGAGCAGTACTTC.

The chain recombines TRBV27 with TRBJ1-3; D is ambiguous. From germline, CDR1 is MNHEY and CDR2 SMNVEV (reference sequence). The CDR3 has 13 amino acids. V was trimmed by 3 bases and J by 4 bases, leaving 7 bases between them. In DNA, the CDR3 is TGTGCCAGCAGTTTTAGCTCCGGAAACACCATATATTTT. Amino acid sequence: CASSFSSGNTIYF.

This chain connects TRBV7-3 to TRBJ2-6; tentatively, D is TRBD2 (5 bases). Trimming took off 0 bases at V and 2 bases at J, with 5 bases between the two ends. Germline V gene lookup returns CDR1 SGHTA and CDR2 FQGTGA. This CDR3 spans 15 amino acids. CDR3 bases: TGTGCCAGCAGCTTAACCGGGGCTGGGGCCAACGTCCTGACTTTC. Protein: CASSLTGAGANVLTF. Together with reference TRBV7-3 and TRBJ2-6, the CDR3 gives the full variable domain: GAGVSQTPSNKVTEKGKYVELRCDPISGHTALYWYRQSLGQGPEFLIYFQGTGAADDSGLPNDRFFAVRPEGSVSTLKIQRTERGDSAVYLCASSLTGAGANVLTFGAGSRLTVL.

V is TRBV15 and J is TRBJ1-3; possible D gene TRBD1, 5 bases. Trimming took 0 bases from V and 0 from J, leaving 9 bases between them. CDR1 is LNHNV, CDR2 YYDKDF, per germline (reference sequence). The CDR3 consists of 16 residues. Here the CDR3 DNA reads TGTGCCACCAGCAGAGAGGCGGGGGACTCTGGAAACACCATATATTTT. Translation gives CATSREAGDSGNTIYF.

The V and J genes are TRBV6-1 and TRBJ2-7; 9 bases are shared with TRBD1. The V and J ends lost 5 bases and 5 bases, in that order; junction bases with no gene match: 4. The germline V gene encodes CDR1 MNHNS and CDR2 SASEGT. This CDR3 is 13 amino acids long. CDR3 nucleotide sequence: TGTGCCAGCAGTAGGACAGGGGTCCACGAGCAGTACTTC. The encoded protein is CASSRTGVHEQYF.

This clone appeared once. V gene TRBV27 combines with J gene TRBJ1-1; weak D call: TRBD1 (6 bases). The CDR3 sequence is 15 residues long. V lost 5 bases and J 5 bases, leaving 18 bases between the germline ends. The germline CDR1 and CDR2 sequences are MNHEY and SMNVEV (reference sequence). The CDR3 DNA reads as TGTGCCAGCAGTCTCCAAACACAGGGAAGGACTGAAGCTTTCTTT. Protein sequence: CASSLQTQGRTEAFF.

The CDR3 reads CASSRSGASGNTIYF. In DNA form, the CDR3 reads TGCGCCAGCAGCAGGTCAGGGGCCTCTGGAAACACCATATATTTT. This chain connects TRBV5-1 to TRBJ1-3, with D possibly TRBD1 on 6 matching bases. Trimming left V 4 bases short and J 0 bases short, with 11 bases between. Germline-derived CDR1 and CDR2 are SGHRS and YFSETQ. The CDR3 is 15 residues long. Based on the CDR3 plus reference TRBV5-1 and TRBJ1-3, the full variable domain is KAGVTQTPRYLIKTRGQQVTLSCSPISGHRSVSWYQQTPGQGLQFLFEYFSETQRNKGNFPGRFSGRQFSNSRSEMNVSTLELGDSALYLCASSRSGASGNTIYFGEGSWLTVV.

The J gene is TRBJ2-5, the V gene TRBV10-2; 11 positions match TRBD2. V lost 7 bases to trimming and J lost 3 bases; unmatched junction nucleotides: 4. The germline CDR1 and CDR2 sequences are WSHSY and SAAADI. The CDR3 totals 14 residues. The CDR3 here is CASTPLAGEETQYF. The CDR3 DNA sequence: TGCGCCAGCACCCCACTAGCGGGAGAAGAGACCCAGTACTTC.

The chain carries TRBV27 and TRBJ2-7; 9 nucleotides match TRBD1. V shed 7 bases, J shed 6 bases, and the junction held 7 bases outside the gene matches. The CDR3 is 13 residues long. Germline loops: CDR1 MNHEY, CDR2 SMNVEV (reference sequence). The DNA for the CDR3 is TGTGCCAGCACCGGGACAGGGCCAAGCGAGCAGTACTTC. Translation: CASTGTGPSEQYF.

The chain is built from TRBV5-4 and TRBJ2-3, with TRBD2 identical over 9 bases. CDR1 SGHNT and CDR2 YYREEE come from the germline V gene (reference sequence). The CDR3 runs to 15 residues. Trimming cost V 1 base and J 4 bases; bases outside gene matches: 4. The chain's CDR3 is CASSLSSGRPDTQYF. CDR3 sequence (DNA): TGTGCCAGCAGCTTGAGTAGCGGGAGACCAGATACGCAGTATTTT. Complete variable domain (other parts from reference TRBV5-4 and TRBJ2-3): ETGVTQSPTHLIKTRGQQVTLRCSSQSGHNTVSWYQQALGQGPQFIFQYYREEENGRGNFPPRFSGLQFPNYSSELNVNALELDDSALYLCASSLSSGRPDTQYFGPGTRLTVL.

The chain has TRBV7-9 and TRBJ1-5, with TRBD1 matching 9 bases. Germline V lookup: CDR1 SEHNR, CDR2 FQNEAQ (reference sequence). The V gene end was trimmed by 10 bases and the J gene end by 5 bases; junction bases not matched to a gene: 6. This CDR3 region has 13 residues. Here the CDR3 reads CATGTGQDQPQHF. DNA for the CDR3: TGTGCCACAGGGACAGGGCAAGATCAGCCCCAGCATTTT. The variable domain in full, completed from reference TRBV7-9 and TRBJ1-5, reads DTGVSQNPRHKITKRGQNVTFRCDPISEHNRLYWYRQTLGQGPEFLTYFQNEAQLEKSRLLSDRFSAERPKGSFSTLEIQRTEQGDSAMYLCATGTGQDQPQHFGDGTRLSIL.

This chain joins TRBV4-1 and TRBJ1-4; no definite D call. V lost 0 bases and J lost 4, with 18 bases in between. Germline loops: CDR1 MGHRA, CDR2 YSYEKL. The CDR3 has 18 amino acids. The CDR3 region is CASSQDNEGAGYNEKLFF. The DNA of the CDR3 is TGCGCCAGCAGCCAAGATAACGAGGGAGCGGGGTATAATGAAAAACTGTTTTTT.

The chain combines TRBV27 with TRBJ2-7, with unresolved D. Per germline, CDR1 MNHEY and CDR2 SMNVEV (reference sequence). CDR3 size: 13 residues. Between the trimmed V and J ends, which lost 6 bases and 2 bases, there was a span of 11 bases. DNA for the CDR3: TGTGCCAGCAGGGGCCAGGTAACCTACGAGCAGTACTTC. Translation gives CASRGQVTYEQYF.

The rearrangement uses TRBV7-2 and TRBJ2-7; 8 bases map to TRBD2. This CDR3 has 17 residues. The germline V gene encodes CDR1 SGHTA and CDR2 FQGNSA. J lost 2 bases, V lost 6 bases, and 15 bases had no gene match. CDR3 in DNA: TGTGCCAGCAGTATGGGGGTAGCGGGACTGTTTGCCTACGAGCAGTACTTC. Translation: CASSMGVAGLFAYEQYF.

This clone was counted a single time. The chain carries TRBV10-3 and TRBJ1-5; D is undetermined. The CDR3 length is 15 residues. The V and J ends lost 3 bases and 3 bases respectively, with 12 bases between them. The germline gives CDR1 ENHRY, CDR2 SYGVKD. CDR3 residues: CAISDGYGANQPQHF. The CDR3 bases are TGTGCCATCAGTGATGGTTATGGTGCCAATCAGCCCCAGCATTTT.

The count of this clone is one. The chain uses TRBV6-1 and TRBJ2-7, with D tentatively TRBD2 (5 bases). Trimming took 2 bases from V and 4 from J, leaving 6 bases between them. CDR1 and CDR2 (germline): MNHNS, SASEGT. The CDR3 totals 12 residues. In DNA form, the CDR3 reads TGTGCCAGCAGTGAACCGGGGTACGAGCAGTACTTC. Translating gives CASSEPGYEQYF.

The gene calls are TRBV7-3 and TRBJ2-7; 14 nucleotides match TRBD2. Per the germline V gene, CDR1 is SGHTA and CDR2 is FQGTGA. V lost 5 bases to trimming and J lost 5 bases; unmatched junction nucleotides: 5. The CDR3 loop spans 15 amino acids. CDR3 sequence reads: CASSPMGLAGDEQYF. In nucleotides, the CDR3 is TGTGCCAGCAGCCCGATGGGACTAGCGGGAGACGAGCAGTACTTC.

This clone was counted only a few times. The chain recombines TRBV28 with TRBJ1-2; 10 bases map to TRBD1. CDR1 MDHEN and CDR2 SYDVKM come from the germline V gene. V shed 8 bases, J shed 6 bases, and the junction held 9 bases outside the gene matches. The CDR3 runs 14 residues. Here the CDR3 reads CASGVFGTGDGYTF. CDR3 DNA sequence: TGTGCCAGCGGTGTGTTCGGGACAGGGGATGGCTACACCTTC.

The chain has TRBV23-1 and TRBJ1-4; D uncertain. TRBV23-1 falls under the ORF class, with uncertain function. V lost 11 bases and J lost 1, with 11 bases in between. The CDR3 has 13 amino acids. CDR3 residues: CASQDGTNEKLFF. In nucleotides, the CDR3 is TGCGCCTCCCAAGACGGAACTAATGAAAAACTGTTTTTT.

This chain uses TRBV19 with TRBJ2-7; either TRBD1 or TRBD2 may supply D (6 bases each). V was shortened by 4 bases and J by 2 bases, with 15 bases between the two germline ends. Germline V lookup: CDR1 LNHDA, CDR2 SQIVND (reference sequence). This CDR3 comprises 15 residues. CDR3 loop: CASSTTSRGPYEQYF. In DNA form, the CDR3 reads TGTGCCAGTAGTACAACGAGCCGGGGGCCCTACGAGCAGTACTTC. The complete variable domain, with remaining parts taken from reference TRBV19 and TRBJ2-7, reads DGGITQSPKYLFRKEGQNVTLSCEQNLNHDAMYWYRQDPGQGLRLIYYSQIVNDFQKGDIAEGYSVSREKKESFPLTVTSAQKNPTAFYLCASSTTSRGPYEQYFGPGTRLTVT.

This sequence joins TRBV7-2 and TRBJ2-1, with 14 bases matching TRBD2. Germline CDR1 is SGHTA and CDR2 is FQGNSA. CDR3 length: 17 amino acids. J gave up 7 bases and V 5 bases, and 10 bases lay outside the gene matches. The CDR3 here is CASSRGGTSGRGNEQFF. As DNA, the CDR3 is TGTGCCAGCAGCCGAGGGGGGACTAGCGGGAGAGGTAATGAGCAGTTCTTC. The full variable domain, its missing parts supplied by reference TRBV7-2 and TRBJ2-1, is GAGVSQSPSNKVTEKGKDVELRCDPISGHTALYWYRQSLGQGLEFLIYFQGNSAPDKSGLPSDRFSAERTGGSVSTLTIQRTQQEDSAVYLCASSRGGTSGRGNEQFFGPGTRLTVL.

J is TRBJ1-2 and V is TRBV27, with D possibly being TRBD1 (6 bases). Trimming stripped 5 bases from V and 0 bases from J, with 13 bases between. This CDR3 contains 15 residues. Germline values: CDR1 MNHEY, CDR2 SMNVEV (reference sequence). The CDR3 DNA follows: TGTGCCAGCAGTCCGAGGACAGCCACTAACTATGGCTACACCTTC. It codes for CASSPRTATNYGYTF.

V usage is TRBV5-1 and J usage is TRBJ2-1; 14 bases agree with TRBD2. Germline CDR1 and CDR2: SGHRS and YFSETQ. CDR3 length: 14 residues. Germline trimming cut 3 bases from V and 10 bases from J; bases unmatched to any gene: 3. The CDR3 is CASSWGLAGEEQFF. The CDR3 DNA reads as TGCGCCAGCAGCTGGGGACTAGCGGGAGAAGAGCAGTTCTTC.

The rearrangement joins TRBV7-2 to TRBJ1-3; 7 bases map to TRBD1. The CDR3 totals 18 residues. The junction had 9 bases not matched to a gene; V was cut back by 1 base and J by 0 bases. Per germline, CDR1 SGHTA and CDR2 FQGNSA. The CDR3 DNA follows: TGTGCCAGCAGCTTAGAAGGGACAGCCTCTTTCTCTGGAAACACCATATATTTT. It codes for CASSLEGTASFSGNTIYF.

This chain links TRBV10-3 with TRBJ2-7; perhaps TRBD2 as D (5 bases). Germline V CDR1 and CDR2: ENHRY, SYGVKD. Trimming stripped 6 bases from V and 0 bases from J, with 9 bases between. This CDR3 is 13 amino acids long. For the CDR3, the DNA is TGTGCCATCAGGGTCAGCGGCTCCTACGAGCAGTACTTC. Its translation is CAIRVSGSYEQYF.